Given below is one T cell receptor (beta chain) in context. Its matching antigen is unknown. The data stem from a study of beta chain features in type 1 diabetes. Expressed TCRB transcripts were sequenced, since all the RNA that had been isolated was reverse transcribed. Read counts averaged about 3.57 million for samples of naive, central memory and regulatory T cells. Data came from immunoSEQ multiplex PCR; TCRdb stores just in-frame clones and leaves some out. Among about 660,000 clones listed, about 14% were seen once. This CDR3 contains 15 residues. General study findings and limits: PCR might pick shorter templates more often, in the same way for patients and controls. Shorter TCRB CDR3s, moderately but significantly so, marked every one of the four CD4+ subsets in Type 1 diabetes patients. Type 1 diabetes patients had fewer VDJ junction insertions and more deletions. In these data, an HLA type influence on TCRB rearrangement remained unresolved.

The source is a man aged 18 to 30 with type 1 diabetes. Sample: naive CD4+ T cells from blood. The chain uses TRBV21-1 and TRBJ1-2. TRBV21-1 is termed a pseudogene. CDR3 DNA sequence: TGTGCCAGCAGGGTCGACAGGGAGGGGCCGAACGGCTACACCTTC. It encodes CASRVDREGPNGYTF.